This paragraph reports one TCR beta chain. Other nucleotide sequences in the sample specify the same CDR3. This record belongs to a study of cytomegalovirus exposure and HLA in healthy donors. Background on the study: In terms of ancestry, the Caucasian-associated cluster contained 80% to 90% of the 300 to 400 genotyped donors.

The CDR3 length is 15 residues. Germline-derived CDR1 and CDR2 are ENHRY and SYGVKD. Trimming cost V 0 bases and J 4 bases; bases outside gene matches: 3. A multiplex PCR was run with 60 Vbeta primers and 13 Jbeta primers. Clones were read by immunoSEQ multiplex PCR, and TCRdb kept only the in-frame ones, dropping some. The table records around 160,000 clones, 70% to 85% of them present only once. The sequenced sample was PBMCs. The clonotype was recovered from a male donor in good health and CMV-seronegative. V usage is TRBV10-3 and J usage is TRBJ1-1; 9 nucleotides line up with TRBD1. The DNA of the CDR3 is TGTGCCATCAGTGAGTCGGGACAGGGCCGCACTGAAGCTTTCTTT. Its protein is CAISESGQGRTEAFF.